A selection of T cell receptor beta chains follows, all from one sample in a study of cytomegalovirus exposure and HLA in healthy donors. The repertoire was sequenced with immunoSEQ multiplex PCR; TCRdb's copy has only in-frame clones and lacks some. The sample records about 92,000 clones, over 70% being singletons. Sequenced: PBMCs. These receptors all come from a girl aged 2-10 years in good health and CMV-seropositive. Each CDR3 is given with its conserved first and last residue. Clone size appears in some rows only: once, few, many, or a class for an expanded clone.

CDR3 protein: CASSLTGYRSGYTF
J gene: TRBJ1-2
clone size: once
V gene: TRBV27

CDR3 protein: CASSQVAGALDGYTF
J gene: TRBJ1-2
clone size: -
V gene: TRBV4-1

CDR3 protein: CASSLSRDRSNYGYTF
J gene: TRBJ1-2
clone size: -
V gene: TRBV7-2

CDR3 protein: CASSYAQKNSGNTIYF
J gene: TRBJ1-3
clone size: few
V gene: TRBV6-5

CDR3 protein: CASSPRGGISYEQYF
J gene: TRBJ2-7
clone size: -
V gene: TRBV19

CDR3 protein: CASSILVQDNEQFF
J gene: TRBJ2-1
clone size: -
V gene: TRBV5-4

CDR3 protein: CASSQVSVNTGELFF
J gene: TRBJ2-2
clone size: -
V gene: TRBV14

CDR3 protein: CAISEPRTGYNEQFF
J gene: TRBJ2-1
clone size: -
V gene: TRBV10-3

CDR3 protein: CASRRDGQPQHF
J gene: TRBJ1-5
clone size: once
V gene: TRBV2

CDR3 protein: CASSPHLAGGAETQYF
J gene: TRBJ2-5
clone size: -
V gene: TRBV4-1

CDR3 protein: CASKRGLADNEQFF
J gene: TRBJ2-1
clone size: -
V gene: TRBV5-1

CDR3 protein: CASGGDPGLRNTEAFF
J gene: TRBJ1-1
clone size: -
V gene: TRBV12-5

CDR3 protein: CASSYSGDSLNEKLFF
J gene: TRBJ1-4
clone size: -
V gene: TRBV6-5

CDR3 protein: CASSDSNYGYTF
J gene: TRBJ1-2
clone size: once
V gene: TRBV2

CDR3 protein: CASSPTGLEQFF
J gene: TRBJ2-1
clone size: few
V gene: TRBV4-1

CDR3 protein: CASSVGPTYNEQFF
J gene: TRBJ2-1
clone size: -
V gene: TRBV9

CDR3 protein: CSVEEVGSYEQYF
J gene: TRBJ2-7
clone size: -
V gene: TRBV29-1

CDR3 protein: CASSSTGQGFYGYTF
J gene: TRBJ1-2
clone size: -
V gene: TRBV5-4

CDR3 protein: CASSAGYGKLFF
J gene: TRBJ1-4
clone size: -
V gene: TRBV28

CDR3 protein: CAIEPGQGGGKLFF
J gene: TRBJ1-4
clone size: -
V gene: TRBV28

CDR3 protein: CASSQEQGVRTEAFF
J gene: TRBJ1-1
clone size: -
V gene: TRBV14

CDR3 protein: CSARTAMNTEAFF
J gene: TRBJ1-1
clone size: -
V gene: TRBV29-1

CDR3 protein: CASSRISQRGAGANVLTF
J gene: TRBJ2-6
clone size: -
V gene: TRBV11-2

CDR3 protein: CASRRQGATNEKLFF
J gene: TRBJ1-4
clone size: -
V gene: TRBV6-5

CDR3 protein: CASSTPTVNNEQFF
J gene: TRBJ2-1
clone size: -
V gene: TRBV5-4

CDR3 protein: CASNRDSLTDTQYF
J gene: TRBJ2-3
clone size: -
V gene: TRBV19

CDR3 protein: CAWSVTRGSEKLFF
J gene: TRBJ1-4
clone size: -
V gene: TRBV30

CDR3 protein: CASEGLSEQFF
J gene: TRBJ2-1
clone size: -
V gene: TRBV28

CDR3 protein: CASSLGVSGVLLSEQYF
J gene: TRBJ2-7
clone size: -
V gene: TRBV7-8

CDR3 protein: CASSLGTGTGGMNTEAFF
J gene: TRBJ1-1
clone size: -
V gene: TRBV7-9

CDR3 protein: CASGPDRGVETQYF
J gene: TRBJ2-5
clone size: -
V gene: TRBV12-5

CDR3 protein: CASSPGTGNFNYGYTF
J gene: TRBJ1-2
clone size: -
V gene: TRBV28

CDR3 protein: CASSQGQGNEKLFF
J gene: TRBJ1-4
clone size: -
V gene: TRBV4-3

CDR3 protein: CASSQDLNAGARETQYF
J gene: TRBJ2-5
clone size: -
V gene: TRBV4-2

CDR3 protein: CASALGTGGLNSNQPQHF
J gene: TRBJ1-5
clone size: -
V gene: TRBV28

CDR3 protein: CSVDLPGEQNTEAFF
J gene: TRBJ1-1
clone size: -
V gene: TRBV29-1

CDR3 protein: CASSARTGNTEAFF
J gene: TRBJ1-1
clone size: once
V gene: TRBV9

CDR3 protein: CASSPTGETQYF
J gene: TRBJ2-5
clone size: few
V gene: TRBV18

CDR3 protein: CSPPRTTIFRSEQYF
J gene: TRBJ2-7
clone size: -
V gene: TRBV29-1

CDR3 protein: CASSAGKGVFYEQYF
J gene: TRBJ2-7
clone size: -
V gene: TRBV9

CDR3 protein: CASARDRGLYNEQFF
J gene: TRBJ2-1
clone size: -
V gene: TRBV19

CDR3 protein: CASSVYPYPGQGGGNTIYF
J gene: TRBJ1-3
clone size: few
V gene: TRBV27

CDR3 protein: CASSYSRGLEAFF
J gene: TRBJ1-1
clone size: -
V gene: TRBV6-5

CDR3 protein: CASSLGPGYEQYF
J gene: TRBJ2-7
clone size: -
V gene: TRBV11-2

CDR3 protein: CSGGLYYEQYF
J gene: TRBJ2-7
clone size: once
V gene: TRBV20-1

CDR3 protein: CASSVTGINTEAFF
J gene: TRBJ1-1
clone size: -
V gene: TRBV9

CDR3 protein: CASSPPGYSAGVIGAFF
J gene: TRBJ1-1
clone size: -
V gene: TRBV28